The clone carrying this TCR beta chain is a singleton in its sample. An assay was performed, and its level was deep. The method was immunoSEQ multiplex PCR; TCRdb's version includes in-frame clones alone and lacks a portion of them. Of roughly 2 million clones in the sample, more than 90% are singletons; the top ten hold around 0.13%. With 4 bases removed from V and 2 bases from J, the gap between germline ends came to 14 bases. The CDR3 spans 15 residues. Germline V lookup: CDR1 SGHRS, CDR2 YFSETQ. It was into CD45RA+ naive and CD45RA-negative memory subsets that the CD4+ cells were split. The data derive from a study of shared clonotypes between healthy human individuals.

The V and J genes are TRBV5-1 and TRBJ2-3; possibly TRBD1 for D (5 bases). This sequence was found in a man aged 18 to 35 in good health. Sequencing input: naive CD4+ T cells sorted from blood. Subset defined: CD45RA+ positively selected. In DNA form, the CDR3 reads TGCGCCAGCAGCGCAGACGGACACCCCACAGATACGCAGTATTTT. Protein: CASSADGHPTDTQYF.